The clone carrying this TCR beta chain showed up just once. The antigen is undetermined. The sample is drawn from a study of OX40 agonist ivuxolimab in advanced cancers. The overall study: A mean age of about 59 years, range about 23 to 90, was recorded, and around 85% were male.

The ends were cut back, 4 bases at V and 4 bases at J, with 17 bases in the middle. Germline CDR1 SGHTA, CDR2 FQGNSA. This CDR3 is 15 amino acids long. The study's findings and limits: In the 0.1 to 3.0 mg/kg range, CD4+ and CD8+ blood T cells had expanded clonally by week 6.

Here immunoSEQ multiplex PCR was the method, and the copy in TCRdb shows in-frame clones only, minus some. The sample holds some 86,000 clones, around 88% seen once. This receptor was obtained from an adult with an advanced solid tumor such as melanoma, head and neck, liver or kidney cancer. The source was CD4+ or CD8+ T cells sorted from blood, collected in a trial of the OX40 agonist ivuxolimab. The chain is built from TRBV7-2 and TRBJ2-7; tentative D call: TRBD2 (7 bases). CDR3 nucleotide sequence: TGTGCCAGCAGCTCGTTCGGTGGGGGGGCTTACGAGCAGTACTTC. Encoded protein: CASSSFGGGAYEQYF.